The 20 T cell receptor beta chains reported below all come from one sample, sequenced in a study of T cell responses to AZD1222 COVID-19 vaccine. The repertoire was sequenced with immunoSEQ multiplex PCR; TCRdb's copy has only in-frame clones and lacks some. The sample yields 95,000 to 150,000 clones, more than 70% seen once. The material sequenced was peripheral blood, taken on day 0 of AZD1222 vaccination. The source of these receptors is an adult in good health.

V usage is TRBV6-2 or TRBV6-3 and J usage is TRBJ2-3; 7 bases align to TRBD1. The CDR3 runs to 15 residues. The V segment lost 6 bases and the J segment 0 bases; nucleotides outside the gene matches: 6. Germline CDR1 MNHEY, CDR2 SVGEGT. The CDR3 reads CASSTQGVSTDTQYF. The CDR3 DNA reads TGTGCCAGCAGCACTCAGGGGGTGAGCACAGATACGCAGTATTTT.

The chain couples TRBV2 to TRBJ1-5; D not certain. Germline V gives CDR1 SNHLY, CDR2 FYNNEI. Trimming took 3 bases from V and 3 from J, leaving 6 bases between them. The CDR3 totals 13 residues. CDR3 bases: TGTGCCAGCAGTGATCGAGCCAATCAGCCCCAGCATTTT. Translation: CASSDRANQPQHF.

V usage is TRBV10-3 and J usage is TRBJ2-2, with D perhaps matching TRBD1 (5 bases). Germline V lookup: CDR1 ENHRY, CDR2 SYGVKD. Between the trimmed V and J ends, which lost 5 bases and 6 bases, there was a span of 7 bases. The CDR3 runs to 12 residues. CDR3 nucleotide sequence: TGTGCCATCAGTTCAGGGTCCGGGGAGCTGTTTTTT. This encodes CAISSGSGELFF.

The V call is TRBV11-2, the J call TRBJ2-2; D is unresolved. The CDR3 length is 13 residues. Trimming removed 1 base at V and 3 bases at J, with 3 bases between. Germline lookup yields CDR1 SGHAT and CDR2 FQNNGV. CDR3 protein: CASSLGYTGELFF. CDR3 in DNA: TGTGCCAGCAGCTTAGGCTACACCGGGGAGCTGTTTTTT.

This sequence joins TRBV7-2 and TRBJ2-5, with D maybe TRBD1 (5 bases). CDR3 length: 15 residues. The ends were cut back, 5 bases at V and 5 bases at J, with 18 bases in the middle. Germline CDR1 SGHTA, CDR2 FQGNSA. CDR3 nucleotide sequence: TGTGCCAGCAGCCTGGACAAGTCAGATCCGGAGACCCAGTACTTC. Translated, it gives CASSLDKSDPETQYF.

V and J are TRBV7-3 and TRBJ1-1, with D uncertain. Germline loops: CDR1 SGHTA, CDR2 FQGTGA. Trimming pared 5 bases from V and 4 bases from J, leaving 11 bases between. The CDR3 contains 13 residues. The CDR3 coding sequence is TGTGCCAGCAGCCGAGACATGGGCACTGAAGCTTTCTTT. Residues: CASSRDMGTEAFF.

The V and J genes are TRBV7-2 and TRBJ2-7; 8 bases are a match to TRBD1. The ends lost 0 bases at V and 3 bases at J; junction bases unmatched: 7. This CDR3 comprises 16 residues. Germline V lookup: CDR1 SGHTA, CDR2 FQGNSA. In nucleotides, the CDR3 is TGTGCCAGCAGCTTAGCCCCGGGACAGGCCAACTACGAGCAGTACTTC. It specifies CASSLAPGQANYEQYF. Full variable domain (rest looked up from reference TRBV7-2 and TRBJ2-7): GAGVSQSPSNKVTEKGKDVELRCDPISGHTALYWYRQSLGQGLEFLIYFQGNSAPDKSGLPSDRFSAERTGGSVSTLTIQRTQQEDSAVYLCASSLAPGQANYEQYFGPGTRLTVT.

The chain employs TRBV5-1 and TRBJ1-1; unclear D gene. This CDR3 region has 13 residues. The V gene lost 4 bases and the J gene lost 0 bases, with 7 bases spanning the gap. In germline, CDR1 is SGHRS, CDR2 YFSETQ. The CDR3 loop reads CASSRTLNTEAFF. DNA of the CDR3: TGCGCCAGCAGCAGAACACTGAACACTGAAGCTTTCTTT.

For the CDR3, the DNA is TGTGCCAGCAGCGCTAGGACAGGCCAGAACACTGAAGCTTTCTTT. As protein: CASSARTGQNTEAFF. The rearrangement uses TRBV3-1 (or the pseudogene TRBV3-2) and TRBJ1-1; TRBD1 aligns across 7 bases. This CDR3 has 15 residues. Germline values: CDR1 LGHDT, CDR2 YNNKEL (reference sequence). Trimming cost V 5 bases and J 1 base; bases outside gene matches: 7.

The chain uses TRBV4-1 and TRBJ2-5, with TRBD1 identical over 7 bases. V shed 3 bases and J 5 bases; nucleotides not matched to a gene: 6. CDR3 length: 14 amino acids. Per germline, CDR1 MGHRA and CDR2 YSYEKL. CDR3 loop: CASSQAPGQETQYF. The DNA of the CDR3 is TGCGCCAGCAGCCAGGCTCCGGGACAGGAGACCCAGTACTTC.

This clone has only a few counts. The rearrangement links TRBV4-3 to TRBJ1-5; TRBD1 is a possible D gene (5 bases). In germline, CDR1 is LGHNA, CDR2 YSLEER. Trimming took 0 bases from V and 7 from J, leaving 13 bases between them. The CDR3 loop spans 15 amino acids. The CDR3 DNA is TGCGCCAGCAGCCAAGATTGGTCAGGGAGGCAGCCCCAGCATTTT. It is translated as CASSQDWSGRQPQHF.

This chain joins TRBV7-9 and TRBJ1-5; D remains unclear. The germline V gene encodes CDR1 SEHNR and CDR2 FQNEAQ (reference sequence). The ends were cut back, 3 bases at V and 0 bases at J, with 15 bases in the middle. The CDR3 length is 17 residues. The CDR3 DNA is TGTGCCAGCAGCTTCGGTTCGGCTGGAGATAGCAATCAGCCCCAGCATTTT. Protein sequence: CASSFGSAGDSNQPQHF. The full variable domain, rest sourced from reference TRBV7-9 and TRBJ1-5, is DTGVSQNPRHKITKRGQNVTFRCDPISEHNRLYWYRQTLGQGPEFLTYFQNEAQLEKSRLLSDRFSAERPKGSFSTLEIQRTEQGDSAMYLCASSFGSAGDSNQPQHFGDGTRLSIL.

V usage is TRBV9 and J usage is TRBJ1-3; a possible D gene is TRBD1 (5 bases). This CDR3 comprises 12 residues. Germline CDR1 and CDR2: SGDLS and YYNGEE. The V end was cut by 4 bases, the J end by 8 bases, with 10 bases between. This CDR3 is CASSHQGDTIYF. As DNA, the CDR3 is TGTGCCAGCAGCCACCAAGGGGACACCATATATTTT.

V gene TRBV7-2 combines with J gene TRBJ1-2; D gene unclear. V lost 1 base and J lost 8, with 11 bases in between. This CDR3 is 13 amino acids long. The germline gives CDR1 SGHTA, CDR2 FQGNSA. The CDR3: CASSLVPGGGYTF. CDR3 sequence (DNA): TGTGCCAGCAGCTTAGTCCCGGGAGGGGGCTACACCTTC.

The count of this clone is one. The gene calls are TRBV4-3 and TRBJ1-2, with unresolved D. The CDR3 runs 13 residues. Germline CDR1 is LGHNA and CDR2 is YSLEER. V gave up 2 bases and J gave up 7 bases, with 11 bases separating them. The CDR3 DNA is TGCGCCAGCAGCCAAAGTGCAGCAGGTGGCTACACCTTC. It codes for CASSQSAAGGYTF.

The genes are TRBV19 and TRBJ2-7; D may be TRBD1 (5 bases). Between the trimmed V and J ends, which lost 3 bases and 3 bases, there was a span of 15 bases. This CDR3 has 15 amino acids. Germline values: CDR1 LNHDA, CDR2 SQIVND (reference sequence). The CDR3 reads CASSIRHVQGYEQYF. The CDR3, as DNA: TGTGCCAGTAGTATTAGACACGTGCAGGGCTACGAGCAGTACTTC.

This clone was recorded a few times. The CDR3 loop is CASRDTYQAYEQYF. CDR3 sequence (DNA): TGTGCCAGCAGGGACACCTACCAAGCCTACGAGCAGTACTTC. The gene calls are TRBV6-5 and TRBJ2-7; possible D gene TRBD1, 5 bases. The germline V and J ends were trimmed by 6 bases and 2 bases, with 14 bases remaining between them. The length of the CDR3 is 14 residues. Germline loops: CDR1 MNHEY, CDR2 SVGAGI.

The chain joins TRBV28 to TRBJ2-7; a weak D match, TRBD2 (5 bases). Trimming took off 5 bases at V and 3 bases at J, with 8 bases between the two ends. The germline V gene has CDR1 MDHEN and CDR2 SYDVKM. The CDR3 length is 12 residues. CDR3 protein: CASSLRDYEQYF. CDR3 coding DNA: TGTGCCAGCAGTCTCCGGGACTACGAGCAGTACTTC.

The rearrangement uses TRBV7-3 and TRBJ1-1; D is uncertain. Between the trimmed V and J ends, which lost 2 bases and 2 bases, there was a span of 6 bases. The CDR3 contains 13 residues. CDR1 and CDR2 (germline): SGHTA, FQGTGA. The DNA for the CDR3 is TGTGCCAGCAGCTTACAAGATAACACTGAAGCTTTCTTT. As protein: CASSLQDNTEAFF.

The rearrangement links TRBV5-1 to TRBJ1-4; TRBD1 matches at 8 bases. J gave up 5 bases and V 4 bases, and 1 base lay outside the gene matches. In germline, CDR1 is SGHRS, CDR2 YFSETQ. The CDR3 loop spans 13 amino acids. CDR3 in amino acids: CASSTGGNEKLFF. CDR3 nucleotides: TGCGCCAGCAGCACAGGGGGAAATGAAAAACTGTTTTTT. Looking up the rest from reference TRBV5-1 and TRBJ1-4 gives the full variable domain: KAGVTQTPRYLIKTRGQQVTLSCSPISGHRSVSWYQQTPGQGLQFLFEYFSETQRNKGNFPGRFSGRQFSNSRSEMNVSTLELGDSALYLCASSTGGNEKLFFGSGTQLSVL.